The 14 T cell receptor beta chains below come from one sample, sequenced in a study of T cells in Graves' hyperthyroidism and ophthalmopathy. The investigators amplified TCR beta CDR3 regions from RNA transcripts. The TCR CDR3 was amplified in a first-round RT-PCR using the HTBI primer set. MiXCR was run by TCRdb on the multiplex PCR reads, yielding one entry per CDR3 protein. The table shows roughly 700,000 distinct CDR3 sequences, with roughly 17% occurring only once. The sequencing input was blood. All receptors come from a man over 45 with Graves' hyperthyroidism.

The chain joins TRBV6-1 to TRBJ1-4; perhaps TRBD1 as D (6 bases). Germline V CDR1 and CDR2: MNHNS, SASEGT. The CDR3 is 15 amino acids. The ends were cut back, 1 base at V and 2 bases at J, with 8 bases in the middle. DNA for the CDR3: TGTGCCAGCAGTGAAGTCCAGGGGACTAATGAAAAACTGTTTTTT. Translated: CASSEVQGTNEKLFF.

This clonotype was picked up a small number of times. The CDR3 DNA reads as TGTGCCAGCAGACCCAGCGGGAGTAGTGGCGAGCAGTACTTC. It yields the protein CASRPSGSSGEQYF. The chain couples TRBV6-2 or TRBV6-3 to TRBJ2-7; TRBD2 agrees at 8 bases. The V gene's germline CDR1 is MNHEY and CDR2 SVGEGT. The CDR3 runs 14 residues. Germline trimming cut 6 bases from V and 6 bases from J; bases unmatched to any gene: 10.

The genes are TRBV5-6 and TRBJ2-1, with 7 nucleotides matching TRBD1. This CDR3 has 13 residues. The germline V gene has CDR1 SGHDT and CDR2 YYEEEE. V lost 3 bases to trimming and J lost 12 bases; unmatched junction nucleotides: 9. The CDR3: CASSWPTGVRQFF. The CDR3 nucleotides are TGTGCCAGCAGCTGGCCCACAGGGGTGAGGCAGTTCTTC.

This clonotype has a handful of counts. The chain recombines TRBV3-1 with TRBJ2-7; perhaps TRBD1 as D (6 bases). Deletions cut 2 bases from V and 3 bases from J, with 14 bases between. The CDR3 consists of 15 residues. Germline V gene sequence: CDR1 LGHDT, CDR2 YNNKEL (reference sequence). The CDR3 nucleotides are TGTGCCAGCAGCCAACTACCCGACAGGAGCTACGAGCAGTACTTC. Its translation: CASSQLPDRSYEQYF.

This clonotype was counted many times. The chain carries TRBV25-1 and TRBJ2-3, with 8 bases identical to TRBD2. Germline CDR1 reads MGHDK; CDR2 reads SYGVNS. The CDR3 spans 16 residues. The ends lost 6 bases at V and 1 base at J; junction bases unmatched: 9. The CDR3 nucleotides read TGTGCCAGCAGCACCCCCCCGGGGGGGGGCACAGATACGCAGTATTTT. As protein: CASSTPPGGGTDTQYF.

The gene calls are TRBV3-1 and TRBJ2-3; 7 bases line up with TRBD2. Germline V gives CDR1 LGHDT, CDR2 YNNKEL (reference sequence). The CDR3 runs to 15 residues. V lost 0 bases, J lost 3 bases, and 3 bases stayed unmatched. CDR3 sequence (DNA): TGTGCCAGCAGCCAAGAGGGGGACTATACAGATACGCAGTATTTT. This gives the protein CASSQEGDYTDTQYF.

The table lists this clonotype with many counts. The J gene is TRBJ2-7, the V gene TRBV7-2, with D maybe TRBD1 (6 bases). CDR3 length: 17 amino acids. The germline gives CDR1 SGHTA, CDR2 FQGNSA. The V and J ends lost 7 bases and 2 bases respectively, with 24 bases between them. CDR3 residues: CASTDNMRGRGAYEQYF. DNA for the CDR3: TGTGCCAGCACCGACAACATGAGGGGGAGAGGGGCCTACGAGCAGTACTTC. The full variable domain, with the rest looked up from reference TRBV7-2 and TRBJ2-7, is GAGVSQSPSNKVTEKGKDVELRCDPISGHTALYWYRQSLGQGLEFLIYFQGNSAPDKSGLPSDRFSAERTGGSVSTLTIQRTQQEDSAVYLCASTDNMRGRGAYEQYFGPGTRLTVT.

This clonotype was counted at least ten times. The chain has TRBV28 and TRBJ2-1, with 11 bases matching TRBD2. The CDR3 is 15 residues long. V lost 5 bases to trimming and J lost 7 bases; unmatched junction nucleotides: 7. Germline-derived CDR1 and CDR2 are MDHEN and SYDVKM. The CDR3 region is CASSALAGVRNEQFF. The CDR3 nucleotides read TGTGCCAGCAGTGCACTAGCGGGAGTTCGGAATGAGCAGTTCTTC.

This clonotype came up many times. This sequence joins TRBV7-2 and TRBJ2-1; the D gene could be TRBD1 or TRBD2 (5 bases each). The V gene's germline CDR1 is SGHTA and CDR2 FQGNSA. This CDR3 is 14 amino acids long. V dropped 2 bases and J dropped 9 bases, with 14 bases sitting between them. The CDR3 spells CASSLMGPRGEQFF. The CDR3, as DNA: TGTGCCAGCAGCTTAATGGGACCCCGGGGTGAGCAGTTCTTC.

This clonotype was counted at least ten times. V is TRBV20-1 and J is TRBJ2-1; perhaps D is TRBD1 or TRBD2 (6 bases each). The CDR3 is made up of 15 amino acids. V lost 5 bases, J lost 5 bases, and 19 bases lay in between. Germline CDR1 is DFQATT and CDR2 is SNEGSKA (reference sequence). DNA for the CDR3: TGCAGTGCTCGCCGAAGGGGGGAGTTAAACAATGAGCAGTTCTTC. This gives the protein CSARRRGELNNEQFF.

This clonotype has at least ten counts. V gene TRBV7-2 combines with J gene TRBJ2-7; 9 bases are a match to TRBD1. The junction had 2 bases not matched to a gene; V was cut back by 0 bases and J by 2 bases. CDR3 length: 15 residues. Germline lookup yields CDR1 SGHTA and CDR2 FQGNSA. For the CDR3, the DNA is TGTGCCAGCAGCTTAGCCCGGACAGGGGCCTACGAGCAGTACTTC. Encoded protein: CASSLARTGAYEQYF.

CDR3 in DNA: TGTGCCAGTATCACACGGGGGAGGGACACTGAAGCTTTCTTT. This gives the protein CASITRGRDTEAFF. V usage is TRBV19 and J usage is TRBJ1-1, with D maybe TRBD1 (5 bases). Germline assignment: CDR1 LNHDA and CDR2 SQIVND (reference sequence). V lost 7 bases, J lost 3 bases, and 15 bases lay in between. There are 14 residues in the CDR3.

In its sample, this clonotype was seen a few times. The J gene is TRBJ2-3, the V gene TRBV20-1; D may be TRBD2 (5 bases). From germline, CDR1 is DFQATT and CDR2 SNEGSKA (reference sequence). The CDR3 length is 14 residues. Trimming left V 5 bases short and J 6 bases short, with 18 bases between. The chain's CDR3 is CSAPLSGLVDTQYF. The CDR3 coding sequence is TGCAGTGCTCCCCTCTCCGGACTTGTGGATACGCAGTATTTT.

The sample holds many counts of this clonotype. The V call is TRBV25-1, the J call TRBJ2-2; 8 bases agree with TRBD2. V shed 2 bases and J 0 bases; nucleotides not matched to a gene: 5. Germline V gene sequence: CDR1 MGHDK, CDR2 SYGVNS. The CDR3 sequence is 17 residues long. Written as DNA, the CDR3 is TGTGCCAGCAGTGAAGACCCGGGAGGGCCGAACACCGGGGAGCTGTTTTTT. Residues: CASSEDPGGPNTGELFF. Supplemented by reference TRBV25-1 and TRBJ2-2, the full variable domain reads EADIYQTPRYLVIGTGKKITLECSQTMGHDKMYWYQQDPGMELHLIHYSYGVNSTEKGDLSSESTVSRIRTEHFPLTLESARPSHTSQYLCASSEDPGGPNTGELFFGEGSRLTVL.